This entry describes one TCR beta chain. There is no known antigen for this receptor. The input lacks base qualities; no much larger clone sits a single base away. From the cysteine up to the phenylalanine, the CDR3 has a length of 14 residues. Only the CDR3 DNA is retained, 42 bases long and in frame from the first base. Looking up the germline V gene yields CDR1 SGHRS and CDR2 YFSETQ. V is trimmed back by 4 bases and J by 0 bases, and the junction contains 3 bases that no gene match accounts for. This entry belongs to a study of blood T cell repertoires in COVID-19 (dated by TCRdb to 2020 to 2022). General notes on the study: The collaborator samples originated in the United States, Italy and Spain and spanned the acute and convalescent phases of COVID-19. The prospective study material was composed of cDNA or gDNA derived from T cells, B-cell-depleted T cells, or PBMCs. The dataset comprised deeply sampled blood TCRbeta repertoires from subjects exposed to, actively infected with, or recovered from COVID-19. The repertoires were made available in a free public database intended to serve as a resource for research on the immune response to SARS-CoV-2. HLA class I and class II types, where available, came from metadata supplied by the sample provider rather than from assay-based typing. The samples were drawn from two sources: the first 160 participants of the ongoing ImmuneRACE study, and over 1,000 subjects contributed by 6 global collaborators. Nearly every sample came with metadata listing a de-identified subject ID, COVID-19 status, age in years and sex.

The study at large found these results: The quantity of clinical and demographic metadata differed by source and by participant and was supplied without curation.

Another Seattle source contributed samples from volunteer blood donors who had recovered from COVID-19. Each collaborating institution followed its own protocols to collect whole blood in K2EDTA tubes. For TCRbeta analysis, collaborators shipped samples as frozen whole blood, isolated PBMCs, or DNA extracted from either of those sample types. The immunoSEQ Assay, a bias-controlled multiplex PCR, was used to amplify TCRbeta CDR3 regions from genomic DNA. Turning to the authors' computational methods: The number of nucleated cells in each sample was estimated from the amplification of reference gene primers within the assay. To quantify the absolute abundance of each unique TCRbeta CDR3 rearrangement, sequence reads were collapsed and filtered. For each sample, productive Simpson clonality was calculated as the square root of Simpson's diversity index over productive rearrangements. The clones in this table, taken by TCRdb from immuneACCESS, are in-frame only. Not every clone is retained; where verified, under half of the shortfall comes from an unresolved V gene, and the cause of the rest is unknown. V and J calls and clone size are those listed in that table; D and trimming were worked out from the DNA. In this sample the table shows under 300,000 clones, over 80% of which occur a single time. Of the sample, 1.5% falls within the top ten clones.

This TCR derives from a middle-aged woman who had recovered from COVID-19. The chain was built from TRBV5-1 and TRBJ2-5; 7 junctional bases match TRBD2. The sequenced sample was peripheral blood. The CDR3 corresponds to CASSVAGYQETQYF. At the DNA level, the sequence is TGCGCCAGCAGCGTAGCGGGTTACCAAGAGACCCAGTACTTC.